What follows is one TCR beta chain and its context. This entry belongs to a study of shared clonotypes between healthy human individuals. Per germline, CDR1 MGHRA and CDR2 YSYEKL. Germline trimming cut 2 bases from V and 5 bases from J; bases unmatched to any gene: 9. The CDR3 totals 16 residues. The naive CD8 fraction comprised CD45RO-negative cells positively selected for CCR7 and excluded terminally differentiated effector memory CD45RA+ cells. Sequenced by immunoSEQ multiplex PCR; TCRdb stores in-frame clones only, minus some. Among millions of clones, about 95% were seen once, and the ten largest hold around 1.1%.

The sequencing sample was made of naive CD8+ T cells sorted from blood. The chain employs TRBV4-1 and TRBJ1-5; 7 bases line up with TRBD1. The clonotype originates from a man aged 18 to 29 in good health. CDR3 protein: CASSQWSGGRDQPQHF. CDR3 DNA: TGCGCCAGCAGCCAATGGTCAGGGGGAAGGGATCAGCCCCAGCATTTT.